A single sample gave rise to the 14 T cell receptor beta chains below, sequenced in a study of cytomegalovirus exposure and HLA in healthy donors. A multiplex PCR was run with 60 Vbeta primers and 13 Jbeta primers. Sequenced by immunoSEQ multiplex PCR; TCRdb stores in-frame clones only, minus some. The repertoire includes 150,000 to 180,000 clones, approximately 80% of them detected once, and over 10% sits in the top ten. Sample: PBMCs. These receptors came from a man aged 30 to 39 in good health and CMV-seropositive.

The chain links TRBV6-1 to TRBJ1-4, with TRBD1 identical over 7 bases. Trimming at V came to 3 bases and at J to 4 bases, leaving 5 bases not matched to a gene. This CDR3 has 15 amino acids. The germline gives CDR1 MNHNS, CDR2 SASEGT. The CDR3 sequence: CASSDRQGDNEKLFF. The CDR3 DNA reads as TGTGCCAGCAGTGACCGACAGGGAGATAATGAAAAACTGTTTTTT.

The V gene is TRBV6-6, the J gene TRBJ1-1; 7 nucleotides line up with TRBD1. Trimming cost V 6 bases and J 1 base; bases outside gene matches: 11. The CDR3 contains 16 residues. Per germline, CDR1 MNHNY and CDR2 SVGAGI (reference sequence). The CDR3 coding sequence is TGTGCCAGCAGAGGCCAAACCAGGGGGTGGAACACTGAAGCTTTCTTT. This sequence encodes CASRGQTRGWNTEAFF.

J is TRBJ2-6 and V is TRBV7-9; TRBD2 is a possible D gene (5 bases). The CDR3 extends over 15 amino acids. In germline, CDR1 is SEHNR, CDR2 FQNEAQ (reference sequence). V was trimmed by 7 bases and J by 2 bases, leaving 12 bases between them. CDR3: CASNPSGAGANVLTF. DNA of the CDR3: TGTGCCAGCAACCCCTCCGGGGCTGGGGCCAACGTCCTGACTTTC.

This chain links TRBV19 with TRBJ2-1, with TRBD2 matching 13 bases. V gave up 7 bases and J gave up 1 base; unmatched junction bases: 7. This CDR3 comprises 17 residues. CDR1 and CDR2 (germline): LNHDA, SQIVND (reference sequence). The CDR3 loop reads CASKGLAGVGSYNEQFF. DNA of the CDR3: TGTGCCAGTAAAGGACTAGCGGGAGTAGGATCCTACAATGAGCAGTTCTTC.

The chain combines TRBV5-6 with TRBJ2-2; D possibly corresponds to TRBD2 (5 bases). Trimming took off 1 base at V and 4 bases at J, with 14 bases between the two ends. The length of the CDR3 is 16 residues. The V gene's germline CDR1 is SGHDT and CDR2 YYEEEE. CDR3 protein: CASSLIGDRGTGELFF. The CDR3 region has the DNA TGTGCCAGCAGCTTGATCGGGGATCGGGGCACCGGGGAGCTGTTTTTT.

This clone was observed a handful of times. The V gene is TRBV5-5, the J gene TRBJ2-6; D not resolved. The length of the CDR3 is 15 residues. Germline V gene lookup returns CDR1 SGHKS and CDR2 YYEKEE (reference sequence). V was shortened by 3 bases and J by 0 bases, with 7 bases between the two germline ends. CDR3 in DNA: TGTGCCAGCAGCTATACTGGCTCTGGGGCCAACGTCCTGACTTTC. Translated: CASSYTGSGANVLTF.

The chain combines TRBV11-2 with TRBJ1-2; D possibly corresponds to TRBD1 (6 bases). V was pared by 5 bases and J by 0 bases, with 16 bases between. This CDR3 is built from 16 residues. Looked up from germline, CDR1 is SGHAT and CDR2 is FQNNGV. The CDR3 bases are TGTGCCAGCAGCCGGACAGTCGACGGTGCTAACTATGGCTACACCTTC. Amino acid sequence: CASSRTVDGANYGYTF.

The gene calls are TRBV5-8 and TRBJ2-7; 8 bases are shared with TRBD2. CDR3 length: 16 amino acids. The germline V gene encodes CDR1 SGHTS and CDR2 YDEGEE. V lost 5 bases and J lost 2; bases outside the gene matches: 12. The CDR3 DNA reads TGTGCCAGCAGTCCCTCAGTCAAGCGGGGGACCTACGAGCAGTACTTC. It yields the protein CASSPSVKRGTYEQYF.

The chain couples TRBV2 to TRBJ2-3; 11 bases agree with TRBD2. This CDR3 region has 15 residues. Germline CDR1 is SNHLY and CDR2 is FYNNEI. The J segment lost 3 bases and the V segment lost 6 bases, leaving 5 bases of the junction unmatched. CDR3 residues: CASRTSGALTDTQYF. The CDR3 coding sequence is TGTGCCAGCAGGACTAGCGGGGCACTTACAGATACGCAGTATTTT.

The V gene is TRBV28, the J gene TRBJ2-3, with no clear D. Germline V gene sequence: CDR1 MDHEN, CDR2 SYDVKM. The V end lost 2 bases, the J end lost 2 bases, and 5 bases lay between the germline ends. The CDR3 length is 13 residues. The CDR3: CASSLANTDTQYF. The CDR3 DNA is TGTGCCAGCAGTTTAGCGAACACAGATACGCAGTATTTT.

The CDR3 sequence: CASSEFGETDTQYF. The CDR3 DNA sequence: TGTGCCAGCAGTGAATTTGGAGAGACTGATACGCAGTATTTT. This sequence joins TRBV25-1 and TRBJ2-3; the D is unclear. This CDR3 is 14 amino acids long. Germline V gene data show CDR1 as MGHDK and CDR2 as SYGVNS. V lost 1 base to trimming and J lost 6 bases, with 11 bases between them.

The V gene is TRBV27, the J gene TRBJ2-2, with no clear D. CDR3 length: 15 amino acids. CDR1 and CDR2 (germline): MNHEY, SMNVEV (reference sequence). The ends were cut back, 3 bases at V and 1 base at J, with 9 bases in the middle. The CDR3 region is CASSFSVVNTGELFF. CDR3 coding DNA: TGTGCCAGCAGTTTCTCGGTTGTGAACACCGGGGAGCTGTTTTTT.

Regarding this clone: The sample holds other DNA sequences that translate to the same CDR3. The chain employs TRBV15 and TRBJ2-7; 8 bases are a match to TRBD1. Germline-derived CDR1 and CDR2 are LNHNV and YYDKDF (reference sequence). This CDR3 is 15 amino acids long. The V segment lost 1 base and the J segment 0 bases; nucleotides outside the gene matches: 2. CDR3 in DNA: TGTGCCACCAGCAGAGGGACAGGGAGCTCCTACGAGCAGTACTTC. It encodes CATSRGTGSSYEQYF.

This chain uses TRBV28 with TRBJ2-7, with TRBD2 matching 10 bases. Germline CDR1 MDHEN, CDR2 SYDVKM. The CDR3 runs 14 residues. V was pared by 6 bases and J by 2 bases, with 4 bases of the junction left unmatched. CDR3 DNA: TGTGCCAGCAGAGCCGGGACTAGCGCCTACGAGCAGTACTTC. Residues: CASRAGTSAYEQYF.